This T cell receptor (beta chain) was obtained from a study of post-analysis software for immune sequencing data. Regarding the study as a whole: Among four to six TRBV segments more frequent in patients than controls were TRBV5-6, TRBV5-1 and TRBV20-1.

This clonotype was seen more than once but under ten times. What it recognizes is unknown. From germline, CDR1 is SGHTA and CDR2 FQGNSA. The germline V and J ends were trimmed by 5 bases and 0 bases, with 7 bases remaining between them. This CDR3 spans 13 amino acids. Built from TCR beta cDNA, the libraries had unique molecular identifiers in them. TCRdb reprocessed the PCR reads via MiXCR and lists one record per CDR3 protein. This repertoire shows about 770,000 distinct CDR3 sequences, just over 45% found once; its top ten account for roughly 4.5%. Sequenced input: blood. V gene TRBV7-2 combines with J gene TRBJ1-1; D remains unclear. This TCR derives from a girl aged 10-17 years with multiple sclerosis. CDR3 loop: CASSQTMNTEAFF. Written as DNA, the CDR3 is TGTGCCAGCAGCCAGACCATGAACACTGAAGCTTTCTTT.